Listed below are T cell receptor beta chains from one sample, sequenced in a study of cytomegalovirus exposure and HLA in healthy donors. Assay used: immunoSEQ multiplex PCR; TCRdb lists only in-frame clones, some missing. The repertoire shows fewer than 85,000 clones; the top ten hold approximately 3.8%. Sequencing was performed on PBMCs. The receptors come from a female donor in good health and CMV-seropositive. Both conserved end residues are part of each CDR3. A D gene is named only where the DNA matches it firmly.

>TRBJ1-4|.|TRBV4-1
CASSPTGLANEKLFF
TGCGCCAGCAGCCCTACAGGGCTAGCTAATGAAAAACTGTTTTTT
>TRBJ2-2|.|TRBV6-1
CASQNSQVPGELFF
TGTGCCAGTCAGAACTCGCAGGTCCCCGGGGAGCTGTTTTTT
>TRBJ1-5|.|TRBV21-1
CASSKEGNQPQHF
TGTGCCAGCAGCAAGGAGGGCAATCAGCCCCAGCATTTT
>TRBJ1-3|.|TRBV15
CATSRDLGVLGNTIYF
TGTGCCACCAGCAGAGATCTCGGGGTCCTAGGGAACACCATATATTTT
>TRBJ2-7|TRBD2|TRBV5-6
CASSSGGGAYEQYF
TGTGCCAGCAGCTCGGGCGGGGGGGCCTACGAGCAGTACTTC
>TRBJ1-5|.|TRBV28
CAKFNPGGQPQHF
TGTGCCAAGTTTAATCCGGGGGGTCAGCCCCAGCATTTT
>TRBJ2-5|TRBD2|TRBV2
CASSSQRGGRETQYF
TGTGCCAGCAGTTCTCAACGGGGGGGGCGTGAGACCCAGTACTTC
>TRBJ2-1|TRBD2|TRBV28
CASRAGTRVTNEQFF
TGTGCCAGCAGAGCCGGGACTAGGGTTACGAATGAGCAGTTCTTC
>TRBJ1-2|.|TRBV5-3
CARSMGLVTF
TGTGCCAGAAGTATGGGACTTGTGACCTTC
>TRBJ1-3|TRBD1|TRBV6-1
CASSGDRGPGNTIYF
TGTGCCAGCAGTGGGGACAGGGGGCCTGGAAACACCATATATTTT
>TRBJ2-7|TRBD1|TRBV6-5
CASSYSTGGYEQYF
TGTGCCAGCAGTTACTCGACAGGGGGGTACGAGCAGTACTTC
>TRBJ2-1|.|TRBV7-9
CASSLDRVRYNEQFF
TGTGCCAGCAGCTTAGACCGAGTCCGATACAATGAGCAGTTCTTC
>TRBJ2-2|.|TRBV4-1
CASSQVLLVAGELFF
TGCGCCAGCAGCCAAGTTCTATTGGTTGCCGGGGAGCTGTTTTTT
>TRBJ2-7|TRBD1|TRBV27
CASSHRTGGYEQYF
TGTGCCAGCAGTCACAGGACAGGGGGCTACGAGCAGTACTTC
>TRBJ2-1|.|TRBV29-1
CSVEDVVNEQFF
TGCAGCGTTGAAGATGTCGTCAATGAGCAGTTCTTC
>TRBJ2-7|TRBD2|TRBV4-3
CASSQGGGPAYEQYF
TGCGCCAGCAGCCAAGGCGGGGGGCCCGCATACGAGCAGTACTTC
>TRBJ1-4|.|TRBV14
CASSRGVATNEKLFF
TGTGCCAGCAGCCGGGGAGTTGCAACTAATGAAAAACTGTTTTTT
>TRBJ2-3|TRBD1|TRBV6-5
CASSRTGKSTDTQYF
TGTGCCAGCAGTAGGACAGGGAAAAGCACAGATACGCAGTATTTT
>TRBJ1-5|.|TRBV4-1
CASSQVEGGDQPQHF
TGCGCCAGCAGCCAAGTGGAGGGGGGGGATCAGCCCCAGCATTTT
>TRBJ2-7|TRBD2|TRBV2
CASSEWPSGTYEQYF
TGTGCCAGCAGTGAATGGCCTAGCGGTACCTACGAGCAGTACTTC
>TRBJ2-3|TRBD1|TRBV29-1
CSVETGTTDTQYF
TGCAGCGTTGAGACAGGGACCACAGATACGCAGTATTTT
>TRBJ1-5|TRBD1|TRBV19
CASSPRQGASNQPQHF
TGTGCCAGTAGCCCTCGCCAGGGGGCGAGCAATCAGCCCCAGCATTTT
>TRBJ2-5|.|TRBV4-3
CASSQDWTPFQETQYF
TGCGCCAGCAGCCAAGATTGGACTCCCTTCCAAGAGACCCAGTACTTC
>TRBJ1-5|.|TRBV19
CASSIGRGSRNQPQHF
TGTGCCAGTAGTATAGGAAGGGGGTCCCGAAATCAGCCCCAGCATTTT
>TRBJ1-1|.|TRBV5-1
CASSLGRNTEAFF
TGCGCCAGCAGCCTGGGCAGGAACACTGAAGCTTTCTTT
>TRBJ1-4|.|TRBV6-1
CASSDRINEKLFF
TGTGCCAGCAGTGACAGGATTAATGAAAAACTGTTTTTT
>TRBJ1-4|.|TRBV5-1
CASSLDRENEKLFF
TGCGCCAGCAGCTTGGACAGGGAGAATGAAAAACTGTTTTTT
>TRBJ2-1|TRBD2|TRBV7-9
CASSPRGGRAFGEQFF
TGTGCCAGCAGCCCGAGGGGCGGGAGGGCCTTTGGTGAGCAGTTCTTC